What follows describes a single T cell receptor beta chain. Its specificity is unknown. The PCR primers covered 54 TRBV and 13 TRBJ segments. The assay was immunoSEQ multiplex PCR, and TCRdb's table has in-frame clones only and misses some. The table lists about 89,000 clones, roughly 86% of them singletons, with less than 2% in the top ten. The data derive from a study of T cell repertoires and HLA-DP antigens. Untouched CD4+ T cells were bead-isolated at approximately 98% purity. The study's findings and limits: Total CD4+ responders were stimulated by HeLa antigen-presenting cells.

The CDR3 has 14 residues. With 3 bases clipped from V and 9 bases from J, the junction kept 6 bases outside the gene matches. Germline values: CDR1 SGHRS, CDR2 YFSETQ. The chain has TRBV5-1 and TRBJ1-6; 7 positions agree with TRBD1. The source material was CD4+ T cells from PBMCs. The clonotype comes from a man aged 50 or older in good health and CMV-seronegative. CDR3 sequence reads: CASSWGRQGSPLHF. CDR3 nucleotides: TGCGCCAGCAGCTGGGGTCGACAGGGTTCACCCCTCCACTTT.